These 18 T cell receptor beta chains originate from one sample sequenced in a study of OX40 agonist ivuxolimab in advanced cancers. The data were produced by immunoSEQ multiplex PCR, yet TCRdb's version contains in-frame clones alone and is incomplete. The sample has about 80,000 clones, 85% to 90% seen once. This sample comprised CD4+ or CD8+ T cells sorted from blood, obtained in a trial of the OX40 agonist ivuxolimab. These receptor sequences come from an adult with an advanced solid tumor such as melanoma, head and neck, liver or kidney cancer.

The rearrangement uses TRBV5-1 and TRBJ2-3; 9 positions match TRBD1. The germline V gene encodes CDR1 SGHRS and CDR2 YFSETQ. Trimming at V came to 7 bases and at J to 2 bases, leaving 11 bases not matched to a gene. The CDR3 has 16 amino acids. The chain's CDR3 is CASGVGDRAFTDTQYF. CDR3 DNA: TGCGCCAGCGGGGTCGGGGACAGGGCTTTCACAGATACGCAGTATTTT.

The chain carries TRBV29-1 and TRBJ1-1; D call uncertain. This CDR3 contains 16 residues. Germline V gives CDR1 SQVTM, CDR2 ANQGSEA. Trimming shortened V by 7 bases and J by 0 bases, and 21 bases separated the two germline ends. CDR3 coding DNA: TGCAGCGCTTTCCCTCCTTCATACTTCATGAACACTGAAGCTTTCTTT. Amino acids: CSAFPPSYFMNTEAFF.

This clone is a singleton in its sample. The chain has TRBV6-6 and TRBJ1-1; D is unresolved. Per germline, CDR1 MNHNY and CDR2 SVGAGI (reference sequence). The CDR3 loop spans 14 amino acids. The V end lost 2 bases, the J end lost 7 bases, and 14 bases lay between the germline ends. The CDR3 nucleotides read TGTGCCAGCAGTTACAGCAGAGAACAAGGTGAAGCTTTCTTT. Amino acids: CASSYSREQGEAFF.

The chain carries TRBV27 and TRBJ1-1; 7 bases fit TRBD1. The CDR3 totals 13 residues. V lost 2 bases, J lost 3 bases, and 0 bases stayed unmatched. Germline V gene data show CDR1 as MNHEY and CDR2 as SMNVEV (reference sequence). This CDR3 reads CASSLQGDTEAFF. The CDR3 region has the DNA TGTGCCAGCAGTTTACAGGGGGACACTGAAGCTTTCTTT.

This sequence joins TRBV5-5 and TRBJ1-5, with TRBD1 as a possible D gene (5 bases). CDR1 and CDR2 (germline): SGHKS, YYEKEE (reference sequence). CDR3 length: 15 amino acids. The germline V and J ends were trimmed by 4 bases and 1 base, with 12 bases remaining between them. In DNA form, the CDR3 reads TGTGCCAGCAGCCTTTCGGGACTGAGCAATCAGCCCCAGCATTTT. Its translation is CASSLSGLSNQPQHF.

V is TRBV7-9 and J is TRBJ2-3; D is undetermined. Trimming removed 5 bases from V and 2 bases from J, with 8 bases in between. This CDR3 has 13 amino acids. Per germline, CDR1 SEHNR and CDR2 FQNEAQ (reference sequence). The CDR3 loop is CASSPTPTDTQYF. CDR3 coding DNA: TGTGCCAGCAGCCCAACCCCCACAGATACGCAGTATTTT.

The V call is TRBV6-5, the J call TRBJ2-7; 7 bases line up with TRBD2. V dropped 4 bases and J dropped 4; count of bases not matched to a gene: 7. The CDR3 is made up of 14 amino acids. Germline-derived CDR1 and CDR2 are MNHEY and SVGAGI. This CDR3 is CASSSRENQYEQYF. The CDR3 DNA sequence: TGTGCCAGCAGTTCGCGGGAGAACCAGTACGAGCAGTACTTC.

The chain is built from TRBV29-1 and TRBJ2-5, with 7 bases identical to TRBD1. V lost 2 bases to trimming and J lost 2 bases; unmatched junction nucleotides: 11. The CDR3 has 16 amino acids. The germline V gene encodes CDR1 SQVTM and CDR2 ANQGSEA. The CDR3 region is CSVERYIGGRQETQYF. CDR3 coding DNA: TGCAGCGTTGAAAGATATATAGGGGGCCGGCAAGAGACCCAGTACTTC. The complete variable domain, with remaining parts taken from reference TRBV29-1 and TRBJ2-5, reads SAVISQKPSRDICQRGTSLTIQCQVDSQVTMMFWYRQQPGQSLTLIATANQGSEATYESGFVIDKFPISRPNLTFSTLTVSNMSPEDSSIYLCSVERYIGGRQETQYFGPGTRLLVL.

The chain uses TRBV19 and TRBJ2-7; D gene uncertain. The CDR3 runs 13 residues. Germline CDR1 is LNHDA and CDR2 is SQIVND (reference sequence). Trimming stripped 6 bases from V and 3 bases from J, with 12 bases between. CDR3 sequence (DNA): TGTGCCAGTAGCATAAGACCAAACTACGAGCAGTACTTC. Protein sequence: CASSIRPNYEQYF.

The CDR3 bases are TGCGCCAGCAGCTTGACAGTTGATCAGCCCCAGCATTTT. This gives the protein CASSLTVDQPQHF. V is TRBV5-1 and J is TRBJ1-5, with unresolved D. V was shortened by 1 base and J by 5 bases, with 7 bases between the two germline ends. The CDR3 is 13 residues long. The germline gives CDR1 SGHRS, CDR2 YFSETQ.

The chain uses TRBV10-2 and TRBJ2-7, with no clear D. V lost 4 bases and J lost 0, with 7 bases in between. CDR3 length: 13 residues. Germline V lookup: CDR1 WSHSY, CDR2 SAAADI. The CDR3 is CASSVDTSYEQYF. The CDR3 DNA sequence: TGCGCCAGCAGTGTCGACACCTCCTACGAGCAGTACTTC.

The V and J genes are TRBV9 and TRBJ1-3; D is possibly TRBD1 (5 bases). Trimming took 4 bases from V and 0 from J, leaving 17 bases between them. CDR1 and CDR2 (germline): SGDLS, YYNGEE. The CDR3 consists of 17 residues. CDR3 residues: CASSRPTDPTSGNTIYF. The CDR3 nucleotides read TGTGCCAGCAGCCGGCCGACAGATCCCACCTCTGGAAACACCATATATTTT.

The gene calls are TRBV27 and TRBJ2-2; 10 nucleotides match TRBD1. The CDR3 has 15 amino acids. With V trimmed by 9 bases and J by 2 bases, 6 bases remained unmatched. Germline-derived CDR1 and CDR2 are MNHEY and SMNVEV (reference sequence). In DNA, the CDR3 is TGTGCCAGTCGACAGGGGGCTCCAAACACCGGGGAGCTGTTTTTT. It yields the protein CASRQGAPNTGELFF.

The count of this clone is one. The chain employs TRBV27 and TRBJ2-2; D remains unclear. Germline V gene data show CDR1 as MNHEY and CDR2 as SMNVEV (reference sequence). The ends were cut back, 8 bases at V and 7 bases at J, with 5 bases in the middle. The CDR3 loop spans 10 amino acids. DNA for the CDR3: TGTGCCAGCGGTTACGGGGAGCTGTTTTTT. It specifies CASGYGELFF.

The genes are TRBV29-1 and TRBJ2-3; a possible D gene is TRBD1 (5 bases). The ends were cut back, 4 bases at V and 8 bases at J, with 7 bases in the middle. CDR1 SQVTM and CDR2 ANQGSEA come from the germline V gene. CDR3 length equals 10 residues. CDR3 amino acids: CSVGGGTQYF. Written as DNA, the CDR3 is TGCAGCGTTGGGGGCGGTACGCAGTATTTT.

The J gene is TRBJ1-5, the V gene TRBV6-1, with D maybe TRBD1 (6 bases). Deletions cut 3 bases from V and 2 bases from J, with 8 bases between. Germline CDR1 MNHNS, CDR2 SASEGT. CDR3 length: 14 residues. The CDR3 DNA is TGTGCCAGCAGTGAGACAGGTGGCAATCAGCCCCAGCATTTT. Protein sequence: CASSETGGNQPQHF.

This CDR3 reads CAISEHRDQPQHF. CDR3 sequence (DNA): TGTGCCATCAGTGAACACCGTGATCAGCCCCAGCATTTT. This chain links TRBV10-3 with TRBJ1-5; no clear D gene. Trimming took 3 bases from V and 5 from J, leaving 8 bases between them. Germline assignment: CDR1 ENHRY and CDR2 SYGVKD. The CDR3 contains 13 residues.

The V call is TRBV7-6, the J call TRBJ2-5, with D hard to call. Trimming cost V 5 bases and J 4 bases, with 8 bases left between them. The CDR3 is made up of 12 amino acids. Germline V lookup: CDR1 SGHVS, CDR2 FNYEAQ. In DNA form, the CDR3 reads TGTGCCAGCAGCCAAGCCGGAGAGACCCAGTACTTC. It is translated as CASSQAGETQYF.